This T cell receptor (beta chain) was retrieved from a study of T cell responses to AZD1222 COVID-19 vaccine. Study-level results: Researchers report vaccine-associated CD4 TCRs spanning spike, with dominance at 160-218 and 743-854.

For this clone: Its antigen is unidentified.

The assay was immunoSEQ multiplex PCR, and TCRdb's table has in-frame clones only and misses some. The sample includes about 140,000 clones, roughly 93% of them seen just once. The V and J ends lost 1 base and 4 bases respectively, with 16 bases between them. Germline V gene sequence: CDR1 SGHTA, CDR2 FQGNSA. The CDR3 contains 16 residues. Sequencing was performed on peripheral blood, taken 28 days after the second AZD1222 dose. The sequence derives from an adult who received the AZD1222 COVID-19 vaccine. The genes are TRBV7-2 and TRBJ1-2; unclear D gene. CDR3 residues: CASSLVTTNPSYGYTF. Written as DNA, the CDR3 is TGTGCCAGCAGCTTAGTGACGACCAACCCCTCCTATGGCTACACCTTC. Complete variable domain (other parts from reference TRBV7-2 and TRBJ1-2): GAGVSQSPSNKVTEKGKDVELRCDPISGHTALYWYRQSLGQGLEFLIYFQGNSAPDKSGLPSDRFSAERTGGSVSTLTIQRTQQEDSAVYLCASSLVTTNPSYGYTFGSGTRLTVV.